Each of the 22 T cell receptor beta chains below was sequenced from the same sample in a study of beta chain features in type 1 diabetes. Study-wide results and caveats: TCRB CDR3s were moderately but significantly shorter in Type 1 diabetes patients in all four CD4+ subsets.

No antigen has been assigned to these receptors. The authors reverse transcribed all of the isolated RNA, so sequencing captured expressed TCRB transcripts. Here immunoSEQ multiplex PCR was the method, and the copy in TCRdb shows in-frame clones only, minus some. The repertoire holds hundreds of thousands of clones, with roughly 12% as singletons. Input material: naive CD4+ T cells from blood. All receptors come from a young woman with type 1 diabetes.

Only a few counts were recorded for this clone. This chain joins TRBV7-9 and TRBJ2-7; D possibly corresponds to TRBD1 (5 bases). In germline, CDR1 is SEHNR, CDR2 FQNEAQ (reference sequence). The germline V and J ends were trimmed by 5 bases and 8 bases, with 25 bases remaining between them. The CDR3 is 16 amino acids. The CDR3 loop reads CASSAPGSRVSLKQYF. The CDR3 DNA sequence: TGTGCCAGCAGCGCACCGGGCTCCAGGGTCTCCTTAAAGCAGTACTTC.

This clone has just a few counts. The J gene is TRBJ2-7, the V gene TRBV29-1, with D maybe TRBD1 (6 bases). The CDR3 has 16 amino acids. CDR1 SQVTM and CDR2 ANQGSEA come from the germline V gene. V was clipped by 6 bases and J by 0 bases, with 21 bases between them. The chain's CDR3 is CSVHKPTGISSYEQYF. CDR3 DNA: TGCAGCGTGCATAAACCGACAGGAATAAGCTCCTACGAGCAGTACTTC.

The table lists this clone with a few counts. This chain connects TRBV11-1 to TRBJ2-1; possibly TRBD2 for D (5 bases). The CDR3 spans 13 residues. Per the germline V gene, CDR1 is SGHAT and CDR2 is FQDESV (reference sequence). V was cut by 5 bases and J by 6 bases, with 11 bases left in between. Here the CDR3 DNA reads TGTGCCAGCAGCGGGAGCGGCCCCAATGAGCAGTTCTTC. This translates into CASSGSGPNEQFF.

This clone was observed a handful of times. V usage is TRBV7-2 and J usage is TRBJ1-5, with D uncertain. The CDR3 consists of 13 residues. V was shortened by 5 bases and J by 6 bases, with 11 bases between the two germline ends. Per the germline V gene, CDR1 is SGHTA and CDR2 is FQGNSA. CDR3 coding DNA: TGTGCCAGCAGCCCCACGTCCGGTCAGCCCCAGCATTTT. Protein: CASSPTSGQPQHF.

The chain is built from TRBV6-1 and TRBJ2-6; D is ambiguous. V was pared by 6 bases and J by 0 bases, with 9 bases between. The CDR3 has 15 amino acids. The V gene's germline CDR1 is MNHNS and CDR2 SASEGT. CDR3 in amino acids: CASSAPSSGANVLTF. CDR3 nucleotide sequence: TGTGCCAGCAGCGCCCCTAGCTCTGGGGCCAACGTCCTGACTTTC.

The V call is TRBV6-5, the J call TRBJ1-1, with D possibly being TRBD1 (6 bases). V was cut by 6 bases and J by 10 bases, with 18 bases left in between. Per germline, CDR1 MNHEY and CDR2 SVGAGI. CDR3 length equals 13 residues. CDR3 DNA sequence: TGTGCCAGCAGCCCTGGGGGCCCAGGGAGAGCTTTCTTT. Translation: CASSPGGPGRAFF.

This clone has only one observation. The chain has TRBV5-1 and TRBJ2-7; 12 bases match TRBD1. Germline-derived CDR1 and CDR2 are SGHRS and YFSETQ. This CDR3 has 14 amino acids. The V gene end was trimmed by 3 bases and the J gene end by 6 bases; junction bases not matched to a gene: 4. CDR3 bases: TGCGCCAGCAGCTGGGGACAGGGGGCCTCCGAGCAGTACTTC. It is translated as CASSWGQGASEQYF. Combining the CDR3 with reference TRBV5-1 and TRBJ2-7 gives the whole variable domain KAGVTQTPRYLIKTRGQQVTLSCSPISGHRSVSWYQQTPGQGLQFLFEYFSETQRNKGNFPGRFSGRQFSNSRSEMNVSTLELGDSALYLCASSWGQGASEQYFGPGTRLTVT.

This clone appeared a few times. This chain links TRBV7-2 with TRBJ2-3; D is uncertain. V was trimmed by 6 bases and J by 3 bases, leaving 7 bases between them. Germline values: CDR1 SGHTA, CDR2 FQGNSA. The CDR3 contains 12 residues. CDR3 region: CASRLGTDTQYF. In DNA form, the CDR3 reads TGTGCCAGCAGGCTCGGTACAGATACGCAGTATTTT.

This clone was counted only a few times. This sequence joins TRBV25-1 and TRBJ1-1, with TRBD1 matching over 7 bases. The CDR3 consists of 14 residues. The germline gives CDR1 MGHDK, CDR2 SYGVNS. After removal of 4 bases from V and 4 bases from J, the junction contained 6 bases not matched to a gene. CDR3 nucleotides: TGTGCCAGCAGTGCACAGGGGAGCGGCACTGAAGCTTTCTTT. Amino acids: CASSAQGSGTEAFF.

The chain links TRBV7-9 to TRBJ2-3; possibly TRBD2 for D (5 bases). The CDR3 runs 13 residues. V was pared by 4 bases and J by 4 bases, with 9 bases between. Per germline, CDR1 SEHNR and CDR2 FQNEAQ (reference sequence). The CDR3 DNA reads TGTGCCAGCAGCTCATCCGGGGCAGATACGCAGTATTTT. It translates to CASSSSGADTQYF. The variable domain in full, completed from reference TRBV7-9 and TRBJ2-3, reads DTGVSQNPRHKITKRGQNVTFRCDPISEHNRLYWYRQTLGQGPEFLTYFQNEAQLEKSRLLSDRFSAERPKGSFSTLEIQRTEQGDSAMYLCASSSSGADTQYFGPGTRLTVL.

The CDR3 DNA follows: TGTGCCAGCAGCTCCATGGGCCCCTACAATGAGCAGTTCTTC. Its translation: CASSSMGPYNEQFF. The chain recombines TRBV5-4 with TRBJ2-1; D ambiguous. The V end lost 3 bases, the J end lost 2 bases, and 9 bases lay between the germline ends. The CDR3 contains 14 residues. Germline lookup yields CDR1 SGHNT and CDR2 YYREEE (reference sequence).

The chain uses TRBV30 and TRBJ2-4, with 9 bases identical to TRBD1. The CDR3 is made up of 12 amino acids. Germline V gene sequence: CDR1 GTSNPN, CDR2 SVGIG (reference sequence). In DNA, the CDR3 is TGTGCGCAAGAGACAGGGGGGAACATTCAGTACTTC. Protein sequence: CAQETGGNIQYF.

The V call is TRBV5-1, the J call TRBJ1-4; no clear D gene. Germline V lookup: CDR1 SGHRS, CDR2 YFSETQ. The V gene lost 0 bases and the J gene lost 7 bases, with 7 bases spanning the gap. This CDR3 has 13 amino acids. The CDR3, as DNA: TGCGCCAGCAGCTTGGAACCTATTGAAAAACTGTTTTTT. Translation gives CASSLEPIEKLFF. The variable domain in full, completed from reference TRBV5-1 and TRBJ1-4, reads KAGVTQTPRYLIKTRGQQVTLSCSPISGHRSVSWYQQTPGQGLQFLFEYFSETQRNKGNFPGRFSGRQFSNSRSEMNVSTLELGDSALYLCASSLEPIEKLFFGSGTQLSVL.

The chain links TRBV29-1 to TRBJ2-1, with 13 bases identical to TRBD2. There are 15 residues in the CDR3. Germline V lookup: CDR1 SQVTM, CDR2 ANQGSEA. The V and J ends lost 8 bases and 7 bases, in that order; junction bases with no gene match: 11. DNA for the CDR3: TGCAGCACGTCCGGGACTAGCGGGATTTGGAATGAGCAGTTCTTC. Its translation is CSTSGTSGIWNEQFF.

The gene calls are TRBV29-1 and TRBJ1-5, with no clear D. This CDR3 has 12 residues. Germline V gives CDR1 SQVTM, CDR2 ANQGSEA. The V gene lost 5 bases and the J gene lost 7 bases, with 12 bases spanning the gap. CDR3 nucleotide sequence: TGCAGCGTTATTGACCCGGGGCAGCCCCAGCATTTT. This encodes CSVIDPGQPQHF.

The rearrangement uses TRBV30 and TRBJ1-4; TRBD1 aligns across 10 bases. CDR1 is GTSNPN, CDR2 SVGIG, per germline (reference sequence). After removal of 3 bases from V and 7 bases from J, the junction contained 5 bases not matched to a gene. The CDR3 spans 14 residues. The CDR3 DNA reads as TGTGCCTGGAGGCGGACAGGGGGGAGTGAAAAACTGTTTTTT. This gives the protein CAWRRTGGSEKLFF. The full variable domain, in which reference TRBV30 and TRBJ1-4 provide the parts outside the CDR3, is SQTIHQWPATLVQPVGSPLSLECTVEGTSNPNLYWYRQAAGRGLQLLFYSVGIGQISSEVPQNLSASRPQDRQFILSSKKLLLSDSGFYLCAWRRTGGSEKLFFGSGTQLSVL.

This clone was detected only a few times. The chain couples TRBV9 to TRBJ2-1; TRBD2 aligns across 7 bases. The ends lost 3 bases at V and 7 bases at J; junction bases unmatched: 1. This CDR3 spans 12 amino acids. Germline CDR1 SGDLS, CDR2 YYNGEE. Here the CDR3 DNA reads TGTGCCAGCAGCGGGGGAGGGAATGAGCAGTTCTTC. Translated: CASSGGGNEQFF. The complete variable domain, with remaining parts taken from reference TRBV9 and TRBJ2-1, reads DSGVTQTPKHLITATGQRVTLRCSPRSGDLSVYWYQQSLDQGLQFLIQYYNGEERAKGNILERFSAQQFPDLHSELNLSSLELGDSALYFCASSGGGNEQFFGPGTRLTVL.

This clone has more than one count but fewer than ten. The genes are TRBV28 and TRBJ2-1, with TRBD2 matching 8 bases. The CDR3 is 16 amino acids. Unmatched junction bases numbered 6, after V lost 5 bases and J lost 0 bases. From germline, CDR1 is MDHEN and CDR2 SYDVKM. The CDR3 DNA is TGTGCCAGCAGTCCCGGGGGGGGAAGCTCCTACAATGAGCAGTTCTTC. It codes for CASSPGGGSSYNEQFF.

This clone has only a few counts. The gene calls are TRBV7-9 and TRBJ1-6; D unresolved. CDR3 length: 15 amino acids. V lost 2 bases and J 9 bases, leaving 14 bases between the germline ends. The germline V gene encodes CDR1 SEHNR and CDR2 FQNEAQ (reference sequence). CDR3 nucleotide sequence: TGTGCCAGCAGCTTACCCCGAATTGGTAGTTCACCCCTCCACTTT. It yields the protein CASSLPRIGSSPLHF.

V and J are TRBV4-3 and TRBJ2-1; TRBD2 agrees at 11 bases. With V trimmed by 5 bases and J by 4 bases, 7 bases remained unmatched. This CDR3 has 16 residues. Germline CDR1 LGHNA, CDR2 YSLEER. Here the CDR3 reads CASSTRLAGSYNEQFF. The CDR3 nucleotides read TGCGCCAGCAGCACACGACTAGCGGGGAGTTACAATGAGCAGTTCTTC.

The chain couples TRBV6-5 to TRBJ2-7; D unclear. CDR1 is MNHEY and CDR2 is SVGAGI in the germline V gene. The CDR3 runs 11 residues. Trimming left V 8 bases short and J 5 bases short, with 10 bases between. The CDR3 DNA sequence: TGTGCCAGCGGGCCTGACCACGAGCAGTACTTC. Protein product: CASGPDHEQYF.

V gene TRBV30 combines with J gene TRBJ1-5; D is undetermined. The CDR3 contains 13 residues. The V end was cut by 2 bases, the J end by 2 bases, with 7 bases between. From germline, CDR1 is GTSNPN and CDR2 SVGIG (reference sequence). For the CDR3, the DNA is TGTGCCTGGAGTATCTCGGGCAATCAGCCCCAGCATTTT. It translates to CAWSISGNQPQHF.